One sample yielded the 22 T cell receptor beta chains listed below, sequenced in a study of tissue T cells after allogeneic stem cell transplantation (dated by TCRdb to the early 2020s). Library preparation was by the immunoSEQ multiplex PCR assay. The source is immuneACCESS, and TCRdb retained only in-frame sequences with V and J called. Part of the clones is not carried over; for the studies checked, unresolved V genes explain less than half of this, and the remainder is unexplained. The sample yields about 25,000 clones; roughly 70% were counted once. Over 6% of the sample comes from the top ten. The time point label, as the study defines it: human tissue collected at research (rapid) autopsy. The sequenced sample was tissue from the ileum, obtained at autopsy. These receptors came from an older female donor with lung cancer.

The rearrangement uses TRBV30 and TRBJ2-7; 9 nucleotides agree with TRBD2. The J segment lost 6 bases and the V segment lost 1 base, leaving 10 bases of the junction unmatched. CDR1 and CDR2 from the germline V gene are GTSNPN and SVGIG (reference sequence). This CDR3 is built from 15 residues. The CDR3 DNA is TGTGCCTGGAGTGGGCTAGCGGGGCTCCCGGGCGAGCAGTACTTC. Amino acids: CAWSGLAGLPGEQYF.

The J gene is TRBJ2-3, the V gene TRBV7-3; D remains unclear. This CDR3 contains 14 residues. The V end was cut by 1 base, the J end by 2 bases, with 7 bases between. In germline, CDR1 is SGHTA, CDR2 FQGTGA. The CDR3 nucleotides read TGTGCCAGCAGCTTAAACCCGGACACAGATACGCAGTATTTT. This encodes CASSLNPDTDTQYF.

The chain joins TRBV7-9 to TRBJ1-3; D might be TRBD1 (5 bases). Germline V lookup: CDR1 SEHNR, CDR2 FQNEAQ (reference sequence). V was shortened by 4 bases and J by 1 base, with 14 bases between the two germline ends. The CDR3 extends over 16 amino acids. The CDR3 sequence: CASSSGTFRSGNTIYF. The CDR3 DNA is TGTGCCAGCAGCTCAGGGACCTTTCGGTCTGGAAACACCATATATTTT.

The V and J genes are TRBV18 and TRBJ1-5; D is ambiguous. The V gene lost 2 bases and the J gene lost 0 bases, with 5 bases spanning the gap. The germline V gene has CDR1 KGHSH and CDR2 LQKENI. The CDR3 covers 14 residues. CDR3 DNA sequence: TGTGCCAGCTCACCAGGAAATAGCAATCAGCCCCAGCATTTT. Translation gives CASSPGNSNQPQHF.

The chain links TRBV27 to TRBJ1-1; no firm D call. Trimming cost V 6 bases and J 1 base, with 9 bases left between them. The CDR3 has 13 amino acids. Germline CDR1 and CDR2: MNHEY and SMNVEV (reference sequence). CDR3 sequence reads: CASRPQRNTEAFF. The CDR3 DNA sequence: TGTGCCAGCAGACCACAGCGGAACACTGAAGCTTTCTTT.

The genes are TRBV30 and TRBJ2-7; tentatively, D is TRBD2 (6 bases). Germline V lookup: CDR1 GTSNPN, CDR2 SVGIG (reference sequence). This CDR3 region has 14 residues. V was cut by 8 bases and J by 2 bases, with 19 bases left in between. This chain's CDR3 is CALAGSFPPYEQYF. The CDR3 coding sequence is TGTGCCCTGGCGGGGTCCTTCCCACCCTACGAGCAGTACTTC.

In its sample, this clone was seen once. The rearrangement links TRBV30 to TRBJ1-1; D is unresolved. The CDR3 has 13 residues. Trimming pared 5 bases from V and 4 bases from J, leaving 14 bases between. Looked up from germline, CDR1 is GTSNPN and CDR2 is SVGIG (reference sequence). In DNA, the CDR3 is TGTGCCTGGGAACCACAGTACTCCACTGAAGCTTTCTTT. Its translation is CAWEPQYSTEAFF.

This clone occurred once. The CDR3 coding sequence is TGCGCCAGCAGCTTGCTAGTCGGGACAGGGGGCACTGAAGCTTTCTTT. Its translation: CASSLLVGTGGTEAFF. The V gene is TRBV5-1, the J gene TRBJ1-1; 11 bases fit TRBD1. CDR1 and CDR2 from the germline V gene are SGHRS and YFSETQ. The J segment lost 4 bases and the V segment lost 1 base, leaving 6 bases of the junction unmatched. The CDR3 runs 16 residues.

By sample share, this clone is medium-sized. This chain joins TRBV2 and TRBJ1-2, with D possibly being TRBD1 (5 bases). CDR1 and CDR2 from the germline V gene are SNHLY and FYNNEI. Trimming removed 6 bases from V and 8 bases from J, with 13 bases in between. This CDR3 has 12 residues. The CDR3 sequence is CASRGLFNGYTF. The DNA of the CDR3 is TGTGCCAGCAGGGGGCTCTTTAACGGCTACACCTTC.

This clone occurred a few times. The chain has TRBV7-2 and TRBJ1-3, with no clear D. The germline CDR1 and CDR2 sequences are SGHTA and FQGNSA. The CDR3 is 15 amino acids. V was shortened by 1 base and J by 0 bases, with 7 bases between the two germline ends. Written as DNA, the CDR3 is TGTGCCAGCAGCTTAGACAGACTCTCTGGAAACACCATATATTTT. Translation gives CASSLDRLSGNTIYF.

This sequence joins TRBV3-1 (or the pseudogene TRBV3-2) and TRBJ1-1; D call uncertain. Germline CDR1 LGHDT, CDR2 YNNKEL (reference sequence). Trimming removed 4 bases at V and 0 bases at J, with 6 bases between. The CDR3 has 13 amino acids. The CDR3 loop reads CASSRGLNTEAFF. CDR3 DNA: TGTGCCAGCAGCCGGGGTCTGAACACTGAAGCTTTCTTT.

This clone appeared a single time. V is TRBV6-1 and J is TRBJ1-5; D is uncertain. The CDR3 covers 17 residues. Germline assignment: CDR1 MNHNS and CDR2 SASEGT. V was cut by 1 base and J by 0 bases, with 13 bases left in between. The DNA for the CDR3 is TGTGCCAGCAGTGAAGGGATGTCACGGGGTAGCAATCAGCCCCAGCATTTT. Its protein is CASSEGMSRGSNQPQHF.

The V gene is TRBV10-2, the J gene TRBJ2-3; D gene unclear. In germline, CDR1 is WSHSY, CDR2 SAAADI. The CDR3 runs to 15 residues. The V and J ends lost 5 bases and 0 bases respectively, with 12 bases between them. The CDR3 DNA reads as TGCGCCAGCAGTCCCCGCGGTTCTAGCACAGATACGCAGTATTTT. The encoded protein is CASSPRGSSTDTQYF.

The chain links TRBV6-6 to TRBJ2-7, with TRBD2 identical over 9 bases. J lost 0 bases, V lost 6 bases, and 3 bases had no gene match. This CDR3 comprises 14 residues. The germline gives CDR1 MNHNY, CDR2 SVGAGI (reference sequence). In nucleotides, the CDR3 is TGTGCCAGCAGAGGGACTAGCCTCTCCTACGAGCAGTACTTC. Protein: CASRGTSLSYEQYF.

This chain connects TRBV12-5 to TRBJ2-5; 10 bases map to TRBD1. Germline CDR1 reads LGHNT; CDR2 reads FRNRAP. This CDR3 is built from 18 residues. With 1 base clipped from V and 0 bases from J, the junction kept 8 bases outside the gene matches. CDR3 in amino acids: CASGLGGLGTGDQETQYF. The CDR3 DNA follows: TGTGCTAGTGGTTTGGGGGGATTGGGGACAGGGGACCAAGAGACCCAGTACTTC.

This clone appeared a few times. This rearrangement joins TRBV24-1 to TRBJ1-1; D call uncertain. In germline, CDR1 is KGHDR, CDR2 SFDVKD. V was trimmed by 0 bases and J by 1 base, leaving 2 bases between them. This CDR3 spans 13 amino acids. CDR3 protein: CATSDLGNTEAFF. The CDR3 coding sequence is TGTGCCACCAGTGATTTGGGGAACACTGAAGCTTTCTTT.

The rearrangement links TRBV14 to TRBJ1-1; 8 bases map to TRBD1. V shed 3 bases and J 10 bases; nucleotides not matched to a gene: 13. Germline-derived CDR1 and CDR2 are SGHDN and FVKESK. The CDR3 spans 15 residues. The CDR3 reads CASSQHQNQGARAFF. Here the CDR3 DNA reads TGTGCCAGCAGCCAGCACCAAAATCAGGGGGCTAGAGCTTTCTTT. The entire variable domain, with the rest obtained from reference TRBV14 and TRBJ1-1, is as follows: EAGVTQFPSHSVIEKGQTVTLRCDPISGHDNLYWYRRVMGKEIKFLLHFVKESKQDESGMPNNRFLAERTGGTYSTLKVQPAELEDSGVYFCASSQHQNQGARAFFGQGTRLTVV.

The chain employs TRBV24-1 and TRBJ2-3, with 12 positions matching TRBD2. This CDR3 has 16 amino acids. CDR1 is KGHDR, CDR2 SFDVKD, per germline. Trimming cost V 4 bases and J 5 bases; bases outside gene matches: 6. The CDR3 sequence: CATSETSGSKGDTQYF. Written as DNA, the CDR3 is TGTGCCACCAGTGAGACTAGCGGGAGTAAGGGAGATACGCAGTATTTT.

The gene calls are TRBV2 and TRBJ2-1; 7 bases line up with TRBD1. Per the germline V gene, CDR1 is SNHLY and CDR2 is FYNNEI. The CDR3 loop spans 15 amino acids. With 6 bases clipped from V and 6 bases from J, the junction kept 11 bases outside the gene matches. CDR3 residues: CASSLTGFFPNEQFF. The CDR3 DNA reads TGTGCCAGCAGCCTGACAGGGTTTTTTCCCAATGAGCAGTTCTTC.

The chain carries TRBV9 and TRBJ2-7; D gene uncertain. CDR1 SGDLS and CDR2 YYNGEE come from the germline V gene. This CDR3 comprises 13 residues. Trimming stripped 7 bases from V and 3 bases from J, with 14 bases between. The CDR3 loop is CASRSRVVYEQYF. CDR3 in DNA: TGTGCCAGCCGCTCCCGAGTGGTCTACGAGCAGTACTTC.

The gene calls are TRBV11-3 and TRBJ2-5; D gene uncertain. V dropped 7 bases and J dropped 2 bases, with 8 bases sitting between them. CDR1 SGHNT and CDR2 YENEEA come from the germline V gene. The CDR3 covers 12 residues. The CDR3, as DNA: TGTGCCAGCACCCGAGGTCAAGAGACCCAGTACTTC. As protein: CASTRGQETQYF.

The chain couples TRBV11-2 to TRBJ2-7; TRBD2 is a possible D gene (5 bases). The CDR3 totals 16 residues. With 2 bases removed from V and 0 bases from J, the gap between germline ends came to 14 bases. The germline gives CDR1 SGHAT, CDR2 FQNNGV. CDR3 in DNA: TGTGCCAGCAGCTTACGCGCCGACTACTTCTCCTACGAGCAGTACTTC. It encodes CASSLRADYFSYEQYF.